Each of the 23 T cell receptor beta chains below was sequenced from the same sample in a study of OX40 agonist ivuxolimab in advanced cancers. Measured with immunoSEQ multiplex PCR; TCRdb has only the in-frame clones, and not every one. The sample lists about 100,000 clones, less than 90% occurring once. The starting material was CD4+ or CD8+ T cells sorted from blood, obtained in a trial of the OX40 agonist ivuxolimab. Receptors originate from an adult with an advanced solid tumor such as melanoma, head and neck, liver or kidney cancer.

The rearrangement uses TRBV6-5 and TRBJ2-7, with D uncertain. Germline CDR1 is MNHEY and CDR2 is SVGAGI. This CDR3 comprises 14 residues. The V and J ends lost 0 bases and 4 bases respectively, with 10 bases between them. The CDR3 nucleotides read TGTGCCAGCAGTTACTCGAACACCGAGTACGAGCAGTACTTC. The encoded protein is CASSYSNTEYEQYF.

The genes are TRBV27 and TRBJ2-7, with a possible D match to TRBD2 (8 bases). Germline V gene sequence: CDR1 MNHEY, CDR2 SMNVEV (reference sequence). This CDR3 spans 16 amino acids. The V end lost 6 bases, the J end lost 5 bases, and 23 bases lay between the germline ends. The CDR3 reads CASRPRAGGQSDEQYF. The CDR3 DNA sequence: TGTGCCAGCAGGCCTCGGGCGGGGGGACAGTCGGACGAGCAGTACTTC.

This chain uses TRBV6-6 with TRBJ1-2, with 7 bases aligning to TRBD1. CDR1 MNHNY and CDR2 SVGAGI come from the germline V gene (reference sequence). J was trimmed by 5 bases and V by 7 bases; bases with no gene match: 10. This CDR3 contains 14 residues. CDR3 protein: CASTDDRVGYGYTF. The CDR3 nucleotides read TGTGCCAGCACCGATGACAGGGTCGGGTATGGCTACACCTTC.

The chain employs TRBV7-2 and TRBJ2-5; 7 positions match TRBD2. Losses at the gene ends were 4 bases for V and 5 bases for J; bases not matched to a gene: 4. Germline CDR1 SGHTA, CDR2 FQGNSA. The CDR3 runs to 13 residues. The CDR3 DNA reads as TGTGCCAGCAGCTGGGGAGCGGGGGAGACCCAGTACTTC. This sequence encodes CASSWGAGETQYF.

The rearrangement links TRBV19 to TRBJ1-5, with no clear D. CDR1 is LNHDA, CDR2 SQIVND, per germline (reference sequence). The CDR3 totals 14 residues. Deletions cut 1 base from V and 3 bases from J, with 7 bases between. Written as DNA, the CDR3 is TGTGCCAGTAGTATAGCCAGCCCCAATCAGCCCCAGCATTTT. Translating it yields CASSIASPNQPQHF.

The genes are TRBV18 and TRBJ2-1; D is unresolved. Germline assignment: CDR1 KGHSH and CDR2 LQKENI. Trimming took off 1 base at V and 6 bases at J, with 13 bases between the two ends. CDR3 size: 15 residues. The CDR3 protein is CASSPLSDRRNEQFF. The DNA of the CDR3 is TGTGCCAGCTCACCACTTAGTGATCGACGCAATGAGCAGTTCTTC.

The V gene is TRBV29-1, the J gene TRBJ2-1; 9 nucleotides align to TRBD2. J lost 4 bases, V lost 3 bases, and 10 bases had no gene match. Germline CDR1 and CDR2: SQVTM and ANQGSEA. The CDR3 has 16 amino acids. CDR3 loop: CSVEGISGSRYNEQFF. CDR3 coding DNA: TGCAGCGTTGAGGGTATTAGCGGGAGTCGATACAATGAGCAGTTCTTC.

This chain links TRBV11-3 with TRBJ2-5; no clear D. Germline V gene lookup returns CDR1 SGHNT and CDR2 YENEEA. The CDR3 is 15 amino acids. The germline V and J ends were trimmed by 2 bases and 4 bases, with 14 bases remaining between them. The DNA for the CDR3 is TGTGCCAGCAGCTTAAGGAGTCAGAATAGAGAGACCCAGTACTTC. Its protein is CASSLRSQNRETQYF.

This clone came up once. The V and J genes are TRBV7-8 and TRBJ2-5, with a tentative D call TRBD1 (6 bases). The closer fit of TRBJ2-7 to the DNA end suggests the J call may be wrong. The germline CDR1 and CDR2 sequences are SGHVS and FQNEAQ. This CDR3 comprises 15 residues. The CDR3 nucleotides read TGTGCCAGCAGCTTAGGGCAGGGGCCGCTCTACGAGCAGTACTTC. Amino acids: CASSLGQGPLYEQYF.

CDR3 bases: TGTGCCAGCAGTCGGACTCTAAGGTACCAAGAGACCCAGTACTTC. Encoded protein: CASSRTLRYQETQYF. The rearrangement links TRBV2 to TRBJ2-5, with D perhaps TRBD2 (5 bases). CDR1 is SNHLY, CDR2 FYNNEI, per germline. This CDR3 has 15 amino acids. Trimming cost V 5 bases and J 0 bases, with 13 bases left between them. The variable domain in full, completed from reference TRBV2 and TRBJ2-5, reads EPEVTQTPSHQVTQMGQEVILRCVPISNHLYFYWYRQILGQKVEFLVSFYNNEISEKSEIFDDQFSVERPDGSNFTLKIRSTKLEDSAMYFCASSRTLRYQETQYFGPGTRLLVL.

CDR3 amino acids: CASSLNRVQTQYF. CDR3 DNA: TGTGCCAGCAGCTTAAACAGGGTGCAGACCCAGTACTTC. The chain employs TRBV5-6 and TRBJ2-5, with D possibly matching TRBD1 (6 bases). Germline CDR1 reads SGHDT; CDR2 reads YYEEEE. V dropped 2 bases and J dropped 6 bases, with 11 bases sitting between them. This CDR3 comprises 13 residues.

This chain uses TRBV30 with TRBJ1-1; TRBD1 aligns across 10 bases. V lost 5 bases to trimming and J lost 1 base; unmatched junction nucleotides: 1. The CDR3 sequence is 13 residues long. Germline V gene data show CDR1 as GTSNPN and CDR2 as SVGIG (reference sequence). The CDR3 sequence is CAWGQGGNTEAFF. For the CDR3, the DNA is TGTGCCTGGGGACAGGGGGGGAACACTGAAGCTTTCTTT. The whole variable domain, filled in from reference TRBV30 and TRBJ1-1, reads SQTIHQWPATLVQPVGSPLSLECTVEGTSNPNLYWYRQAAGRGLQLLFYSVGIGQISSEVPQNLSASRPQDRQFILSSKKLLLSDSGFYLCAWGQGGNTEAFFGQGTRLTVV.

The chain links TRBV6-1 to TRBJ1-2, with TRBD1 matching 10 bases. Germline loops: CDR1 MNHNS, CDR2 SASEGT. Unmatched junction bases numbered 7, after V lost 2 bases and J lost 7 bases. There are 15 residues in the CDR3. The CDR3 is CASSEFGQGVSGYTF. The CDR3 nucleotides are TGTGCCAGCAGTGAATTCGGACAGGGGGTCAGTGGCTACACCTTC.

V gene TRBV23-1 combines with J gene TRBJ1-1, with D tentatively TRBD1 (6 bases). TRBV23-1 is reported as an ORF; its role is uncertain. The ends were cut back, 0 bases at V and 4 bases at J, with 18 bases in the middle. The CDR3 loop spans 17 amino acids. The CDR3 loop reads CASSQSGEEGEGTEAFF. As DNA, the CDR3 is TGCGCCAGCAGTCAATCCGGGGAAGAGGGGGAGGGCACTGAAGCTTTCTTT.

The chain is built from TRBV2 and TRBJ2-3, with TRBD1 identical over 7 bases. Germline V gives CDR1 SNHLY, CDR2 FYNNEI. Trimming took 4 bases from V and 1 from J; bases not matched to a gene: 5. CDR3 size: 15 residues. As DNA, the CDR3 is TGTGCCAGCAGTGGTTGGGACAGCCGCACAGATACGCAGTATTTT. Translation gives CASSGWDSRTDTQYF. Filled out from reference TRBV2 and TRBJ2-3, the complete variable domain reads EPEVTQTPSHQVTQMGQEVILRCVPISNHLYFYWYRQILGQKVEFLVSFYNNEISEKSEIFDDQFSVERPDGSNFTLKIRSTKLEDSAMYFCASSGWDSRTDTQYFGPGTRLTVL.

The rearrangement links TRBV5-4 to TRBJ1-2; the match to TRBD1 covers 7 bases. Germline values: CDR1 SGHNT, CDR2 YYREEE (reference sequence). Trimming at V came to 4 bases and at J to 4 bases, leaving 10 bases not matched to a gene. This CDR3 has 15 amino acids. The CDR3 sequence: CASSRVMDRPYGYTF. CDR3 sequence (DNA): TGTGCCAGCAGCAGAGTAATGGACAGGCCCTATGGCTACACCTTC.

As for this clone: A read error may produce the germline difference seen at one junction end. The J gene is TRBJ2-3, the V gene TRBV9; 7 positions match TRBD1. There are 14 residues in the CDR3. CDR1 and CDR2 (germline): SGDLS, YYNGEE. Here the CDR3 reads CASSPGQDNLPQCF. CDR3 DNA: TGTGCCAGCAGCCCTGGACAGGACAATCTCCCGCAGTGTTTT.

This clone has just one count. The V call is TRBV18, the J call TRBJ1-1, with D uncertain. Germline CDR1 and CDR2: KGHSH and LQKENI. The CDR3 loop spans 16 amino acids. Trimming took off 3 bases at V and 7 bases at J, with 21 bases between the two ends. The CDR3 coding sequence is TGTGCCAGCTCACCTGTAGTGGGAACTTCGTTAAATGAAGCTTTCTTT. Its translation is CASSPVVGTSLNEAFF.

V gene TRBV19 combines with J gene TRBJ2-2; 9 bases align to TRBD1. Germline V gives CDR1 LNHDA, CDR2 SQIVND (reference sequence). The CDR3 spans 16 residues. Trimming at V came to 2 bases and at J to 6 bases, leaving 7 bases not matched to a gene. The CDR3 DNA follows: TGTGCCAGTAGTATAAAGGGACAGGGTACCCCCGGGGAGCTGTTTTTT. This sequence encodes CASSIKGQGTPGELFF.

This clone appeared a few times. The CDR3 DNA sequence: TGTGCCAGCAGTTACTCGCCTGGGACCCAAGAGACCCAGTACTTC. It codes for CASSYSPGTQETQYF. The chain employs TRBV6-5 and TRBJ2-5; D may match TRBD1 or TRBD2 (5 bases each). The germline gives CDR1 MNHEY, CDR2 SVGAGI. Trimming shortened V by 0 bases and J by 1 base, and 9 bases separated the two germline ends. This CDR3 has 15 amino acids.

This chain links TRBV30 with TRBJ2-5, with TRBD2 identical over 7 bases. Per the germline V gene, CDR1 is GTSNPN and CDR2 is SVGIG (reference sequence). V shed 1 base, J shed 5 bases, and the junction held 7 bases outside the gene matches. The CDR3 has 14 amino acids. The CDR3 here is CAWSAGGSSETQYF. CDR3 bases: TGTGCCTGGAGTGCAGGCGGGAGTAGCGAGACCCAGTACTTC.

The chain carries TRBV11-2 and TRBJ2-4; TRBD1 aligns across 11 bases. The length of the CDR3 is 16 residues. Unmatched junction bases numbered 14, after V lost 8 bases and J lost 8 bases. The germline gives CDR1 SGHAT, CDR2 FQNNGV. CDR3 sequence (DNA): TGTGCCAGCGCCTTTACATCGGGGGGACAGGGGGACATTCAGTACTTC. Its protein is CASAFTSGGQGDIQYF. The variable domain in full, with the rest retrieved from reference TRBV11-2 and TRBJ2-4, is EAGVAQSPRYKIIEKRQSVAFWCNPISGHATLYWYQQILGQGPKLLIQFQNNGVVDDSQLPKDRFSAERLKGVDSTLKIQPAKLEDSAVYLCASAFTSGGQGDIQYFGAGTRLSVL.

This chain connects TRBV6-5 to TRBJ2-7; D tentatively reads TRBD1 or TRBD2 (6 bases each). Deletions cut 0 bases from V and 4 bases from J, with 10 bases between. Germline V lookup: CDR1 MNHEY, CDR2 SVGAGI. The CDR3 is 14 amino acids. The CDR3 DNA follows: TGTGCCAGCAGTTACTCGGGGGGACATTACGAGCAGTACTTC. Translating gives CASSYSGGHYEQYF.